A selection of T cell receptor beta chains follows, all from one sample in a study of cytomegalovirus exposure and HLA in healthy donors. Here immunoSEQ multiplex PCR was the method, and the copy in TCRdb shows in-frame clones only, minus some. This table holds around 140,000 clones, around 65% found once. What was sequenced was PBMCs. The source of these receptors is a male donor in good health and CMV-seronegative. CDR3s include the opening cysteine and the closing phenylalanine or tryptophan. Each record gives: J gene, D gene, V gene, clone size, CDR3 protein, CDR3 DNA. A D gene is named only where the DNA matches it firmly. Only some rows state a clone size, as once, few, many or a class for expanded clones.

J: TRBJ2-2
D: TRBD2
V: TRBV19
size: -
CDR3: CASSIGVAGGSNTGELFF
DNA: TGTGCCAGTAGTATAGGGGTAGCGGGCGGGTCGAACACCGGGGAGCTGTTTTTT

J: TRBJ1-1
D: -
V: TRBV7-3
size: -
CDR3: CASSFSENTEAFF
DNA: TGTGCCAGCAGCTTCTCAGAGAACACTGAAGCTTTCTTT

J: TRBJ2-3
D: TRBD2
V: TRBV5-4
size: -
CDR3: CASSSGLAGGPRTQYF
DNA: TGTGCCAGCAGCTCCGGACTAGCGGGGGGGCCACGTACGCAGTATTTT

J: TRBJ1-6
D: TRBD1
V: TRBV6-1
size: once
CDR3: CASSESQGAGNSPLHF
DNA: TGTGCCAGCAGTGAATCACAGGGGGCCGGCAATTCACCCCTCCACTTT

J: TRBJ1-2
D: -
V: TRBV4-1
size: -
CDR3: CASSQDLESSRGYGYTF
DNA: TGCGCCAGCAGCCAAGATCTTGAAAGCTCCCGGGGCTATGGCTACACCTTC

J: TRBJ2-3
D: TRBD1
V: TRBV5-6
size: -
CDR3: CASSLGGGTGASTDTQYF
DNA: TGTGCCAGCAGCTTGGGTGGGGGGACAGGGGCCAGCACAGATACGCAGTATTTT

J: TRBJ1-2
D: TRBD1
V: TRBV5-1
size: -
CDR3: CASSLGQGAANYGYTF
DNA: TGCGCCAGCAGCTTGGGACAGGGGGCCGCTAACTATGGCTACACCTTC

J: TRBJ2-1
D: TRBD1
V: TRBV7-3
size: -
CDR3: CASPTGPYNEQFF
DNA: TGTGCCAGCCCGACAGGGCCCTACAATGAGCAGTTCTTC

J: TRBJ1-2
D: TRBD1
V: TRBV5-6
size: -
CDR3: CASSWGQGTSNYGYTF
DNA: TGTGCCAGCAGTTGGGGACAGGGGACTTCTAACTATGGCTACACCTTC

J: TRBJ2-2
D: TRBD2
V: TRBV10-1
size: -
CDR3: CASSESGLAGELFF
DNA: TGCGCCAGCAGTGAGTCCGGACTAGCCGGGGAGCTGTTTTTT

J: TRBJ1-5
D: TRBD1
V: TRBV7-2
size: -
CDR3: CASSLTGGEGNQPQHF
DNA: TGTGCCAGCAGCTTAACAGGGGGCGAGGGCAATCAGCCCCAGCATTTT

J: TRBJ1-6
D: -
V: TRBV7-2
size: -
CDR3: CASSFQNSPLHF
DNA: TGTGCCAGCAGCTTCCAGAATTCACCCCTCCACTTT

J: TRBJ2-3
D: -
V: TRBV5-4
size: -
CDR3: CASSLADSPGAQYF
DNA: TGTGCCAGCAGCTTGGCCGACTCCCCAGGGGCGCAGTATTTT

J: TRBJ1-1
D: -
V: TRBV6-6
size: few
CDR3: CASMPRAEAFF
DNA: TGTGCCAGCATGCCTCGAGCTGAAGCTTTCTTT

J: TRBJ1-2
D: -
V: TRBV15
size: -
CDR3: CATSRDKATGSGYTF
DNA: TGTGCCACCAGCAGAGATAAGGCGACGGGGAGTGGCTACACCTTC

J: TRBJ2-3
D: TRBD2
V: TRBV5-5
size: -
CDR3: CASSPGGARDTQYF
DNA: TGTGCCAGCAGCCCCGGGGGGGCCAGAGATACGCAGTATTTT

J: TRBJ2-1
D: TRBD2
V: TRBV5-4
size: -
CDR3: CASRGNPGGAVNNEQFF
DNA: TGTGCCAGCCGCGGGAATCCCGGGGGGGCCGTCAACAATGAGCAGTTCTTC

J: TRBJ1-2
D: TRBD1
V: TRBV30
size: -
CDR3: CAWTQGYGYTF
DNA: TGTGCCTGGACACAGGGGTATGGCTACACCTTC

J: TRBJ2-7
D: TRBD2
V: TRBV28
size: -
CDR3: CASSLSPGGRSSYEQYF
DNA: TGTGCCAGCAGTTTATCCCCGGGGGGGAGGAGCTCCTACGAGCAGTACTTC

J: TRBJ2-5
D: -
V: TRBV7-9
size: few
CDR3: CASSPPSFQETQYF
DNA: TGTGCCAGCAGCCCCCCCTCCTTCCAAGAGACCCAGTACTTC

J: TRBJ1-2
D: -
V: TRBV5-6
size: -
CDR3: CASSLGQSNYGYTF
DNA: TGTGCCAGCAGCTTGGGACAGTCTAACTATGGCTACACCTTC

J: TRBJ1-5
D: -
V: TRBV13
size: -
CDR3: CASSLGGLSNQPQHF
DNA: TGTGCCAGCAGCTTAGGGGGCCTTAGCAATCAGCCCCAGCATTTT

J: TRBJ1-2
D: TRBD1
V: TRBV10-3
size: once
CDR3: CAISAQTGGAAEGYTF
DNA: TGTGCCATCAGTGCTCAGACAGGGGGTGCCGCGGAGGGCTACACCTTC

J: TRBJ1-1
D: -
V: TRBV9
size: few
CDR3: CASSVAAGTEAFF
DNA: TGTGCCAGCAGCGTAGCGGCAGGCACTGAAGCTTTCTTT

J: TRBJ2-3
D: -
V: TRBV7-2
size: -
CDR3: CASSLGGTDTQYF
DNA: TGTGCCAGCAGCTTAGGCGGCACAGATACGCAGTATTTT

J: TRBJ1-2
D: TRBD1
V: TRBV10-3
size: -
CDR3: CAISLGGNYGYTF
DNA: TGTGCCATCAGCTTAGGGGGCAACTATGGCTACACCTTC

J: TRBJ1-5
D: -
V: TRBV29-1
size: few
CDR3: CSVSGTGGDQPQHF
DNA: TGCAGCGTTTCCGGGACGGGAGGGGATCAGCCCCAGCATTTT

J: TRBJ2-5
D: -
V: TRBV5-1
size: -
CDR3: CATARDGRQETQYF
DNA: TGCGCCACCGCGCGGGACGGACGCCAAGAGACCCAGTACTTC

J: TRBJ1-2
D: TRBD1
V: TRBV6-1
size: -
CDR3: CASSETGPGGYTF
DNA: TGTGCCAGCAGTGAGACAGGGCCCGGAGGCTACACCTTC

J: TRBJ2-5
D: -
V: TRBV5-4
size: -
CDR3: CASSLTGETQYF
DNA: TGTGCCAGCAGCCTCACAGGGGAGACCCAGTACTTC

J: TRBJ2-2
D: -
V: TRBV29-1
size: -
CDR3: CSVELGHGGGLFF
DNA: TGCAGCGTTGAATTGGGCCATGGGGGCGGGCTGTTTTTT

J: TRBJ2-5
D: -
V: TRBV14
size: -
CDR3: CASSHWASPIQETQYF
DNA: TGTGCCAGCAGCCATTGGGCTTCGCCCATCCAAGAGACCCAGTACTTC

J: TRBJ2-6
D: -
V: TRBV6-4
size: few
CDR3: CASSDSGAILPNVLTF
DNA: TGTGCCAGCAGTGACTCGGGGGCGATCCTCCCAAACGTCCTGACTTTC

J: TRBJ1-4
D: -
V: TRBV5-1
size: -
CDR3: CASTPAGPHEKLFF
DNA: TGCGCCAGCACCCCCGCAGGGCCGCATGAAAAACTGTTTTTT

J: TRBJ2-7
D: -
V: TRBV18
size: -
CDR3: CASSPRTETYEQYF
DNA: TGTGCCAGCTCACCACGGACAGAAACCTACGAGCAGTACTTC

J: TRBJ2-7
D: TRBD2
V: TRBV4-3
size: -
CDR3: CASSQDRLAWAYEQYF
DNA: TGCGCCAGCAGCCAAGACAGACTAGCGTGGGCCTACGAGCAGTACTTC

J: TRBJ2-7
D: TRBD1
V: TRBV7-2
size: -
CDR3: CASSRYSGTGPYEQYF
DNA: TGTGCCAGCAGCAGGTACTCCGGGACAGGGCCCTACGAGCAGTACTTC

J: TRBJ2-1
D: -
V: TRBV5-1
size: -
CDR3: CASSVNSLGGNEQFF
DNA: TGCGCCAGCAGTGTTAATTCTCTGGGGGGTAATGAGCAGTTCTTC

J: TRBJ1-4
D: -
V: TRBV19
size: once
CDR3: CASGRLGRDEKLFF
DNA: TGTGCCAGTGGTCGCCTGGGCAGGGATGAAAAACTGTTTTTT

J: TRBJ2-3
D: TRBD2
V: TRBV7-2
size: -
CDR3: CASSLRAGGPVDTQYF
DNA: TGTGCCAGCAGCTTACGGGCGGGGGGGCCTGTAGATACGCAGTATTTT